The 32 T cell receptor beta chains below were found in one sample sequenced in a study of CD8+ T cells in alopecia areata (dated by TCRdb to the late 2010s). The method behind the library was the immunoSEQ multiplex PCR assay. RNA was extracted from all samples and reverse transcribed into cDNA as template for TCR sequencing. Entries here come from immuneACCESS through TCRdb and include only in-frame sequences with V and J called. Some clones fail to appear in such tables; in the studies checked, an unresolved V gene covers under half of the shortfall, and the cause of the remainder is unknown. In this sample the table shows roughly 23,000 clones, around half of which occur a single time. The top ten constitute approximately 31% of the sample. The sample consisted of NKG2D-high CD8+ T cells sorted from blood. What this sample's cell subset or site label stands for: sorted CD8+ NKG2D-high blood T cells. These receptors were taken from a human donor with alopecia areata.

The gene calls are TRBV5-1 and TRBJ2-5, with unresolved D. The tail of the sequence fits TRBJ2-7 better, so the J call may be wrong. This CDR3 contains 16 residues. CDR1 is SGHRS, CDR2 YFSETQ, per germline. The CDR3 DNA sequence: TGCGCCAGCAGCTGGGTCCCCTCCGGTTACTCCTACGAGCAGTACTTC. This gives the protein CASSWVPSGYSYEQYF.

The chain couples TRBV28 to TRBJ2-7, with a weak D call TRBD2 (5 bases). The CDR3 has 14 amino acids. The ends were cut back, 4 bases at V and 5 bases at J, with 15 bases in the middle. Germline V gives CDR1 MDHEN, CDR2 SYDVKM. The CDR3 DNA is TGTGCCAGCAGTTGGACGGAGGCCGGGGACGAGCAGTACTTC. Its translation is CASSWTEAGDEQYF. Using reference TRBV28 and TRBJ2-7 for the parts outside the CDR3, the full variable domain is DVKVTQSSRYLVKRTGEKVFLECVQDMDHENMFWYRQDPGLGLRLIYFSYDVKMKEKGDIPEGYSVSREKKERFSLILESASTNQTSMYLCASSWTEAGDEQYFGPGTRLTVT.

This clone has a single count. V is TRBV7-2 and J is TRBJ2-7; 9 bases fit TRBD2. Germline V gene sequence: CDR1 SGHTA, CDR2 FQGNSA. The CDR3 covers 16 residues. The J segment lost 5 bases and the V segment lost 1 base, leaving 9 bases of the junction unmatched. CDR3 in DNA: TGTGCCAGCAGCTTAGGGCCGGCTAGCGGGACCCACGAGCAGTACTTC. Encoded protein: CASSLGPASGTHEQYF.

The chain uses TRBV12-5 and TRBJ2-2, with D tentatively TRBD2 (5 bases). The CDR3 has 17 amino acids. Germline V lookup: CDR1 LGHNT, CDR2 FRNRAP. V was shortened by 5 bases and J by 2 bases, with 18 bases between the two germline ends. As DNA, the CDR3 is TGTGCTAGTGGTCGCGTCGTGGGTGGACTTAACACCGGGGAGCTGTTTTTT. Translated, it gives CASGRVVGGLNTGELFF.

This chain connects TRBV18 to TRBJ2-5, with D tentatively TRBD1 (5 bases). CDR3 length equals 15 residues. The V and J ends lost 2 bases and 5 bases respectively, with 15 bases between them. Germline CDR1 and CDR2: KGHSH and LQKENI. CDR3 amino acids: CASSPGSQARETQYF. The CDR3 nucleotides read TGTGCCAGCTCACCAGGTTCACAGGCGAGGGAGACCCAGTACTTC.

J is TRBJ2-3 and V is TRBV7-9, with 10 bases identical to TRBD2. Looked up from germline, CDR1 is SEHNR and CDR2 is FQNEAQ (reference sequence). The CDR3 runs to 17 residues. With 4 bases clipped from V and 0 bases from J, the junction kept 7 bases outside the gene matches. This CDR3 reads CASSSDPGLASTDTQYF. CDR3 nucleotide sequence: TGTGCCAGCAGCTCTGACCCGGGACTAGCGAGCACAGATACGCAGTATTTT.

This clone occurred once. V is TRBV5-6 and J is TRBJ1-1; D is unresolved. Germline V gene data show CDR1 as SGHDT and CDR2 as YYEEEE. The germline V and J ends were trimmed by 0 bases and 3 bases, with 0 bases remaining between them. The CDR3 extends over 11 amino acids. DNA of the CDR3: TGTGCCAGCAGCTTGGACACTGAAGCTTTCTTT. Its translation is CASSLDTEAFF.

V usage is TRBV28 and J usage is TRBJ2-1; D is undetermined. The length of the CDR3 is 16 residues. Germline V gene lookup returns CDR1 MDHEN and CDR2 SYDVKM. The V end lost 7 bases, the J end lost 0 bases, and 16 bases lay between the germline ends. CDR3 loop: CASKPPLRSSYNEQFF. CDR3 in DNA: TGTGCCAGCAAACCCCCCTTGCGGAGCTCCTACAATGAGCAGTTCTTC.

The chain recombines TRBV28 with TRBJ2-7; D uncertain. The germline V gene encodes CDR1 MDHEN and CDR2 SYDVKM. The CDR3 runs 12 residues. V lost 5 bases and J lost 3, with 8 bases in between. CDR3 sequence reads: CASSPNYYEQYF. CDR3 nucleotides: TGTGCCAGCAGTCCCAACTACTACGAGCAGTACTTC. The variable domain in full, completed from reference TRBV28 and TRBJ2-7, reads DVKVTQSSRYLVKRTGEKVFLECVQDMDHENMFWYRQDPGLGLRLIYFSYDVKMKEKGDIPEGYSVSREKKERFSLILESASTNQTSMYLCASSPNYYEQYFGPGTRLTVT.

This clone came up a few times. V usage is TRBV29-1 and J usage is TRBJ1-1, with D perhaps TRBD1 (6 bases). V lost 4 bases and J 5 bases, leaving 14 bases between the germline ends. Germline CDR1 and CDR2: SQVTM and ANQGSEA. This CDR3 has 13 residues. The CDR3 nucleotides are TGCAGCGTTGTGGGGGGCGAGAAAACTGAAGCTTTCTTT. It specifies CSVVGGEKTEAFF.

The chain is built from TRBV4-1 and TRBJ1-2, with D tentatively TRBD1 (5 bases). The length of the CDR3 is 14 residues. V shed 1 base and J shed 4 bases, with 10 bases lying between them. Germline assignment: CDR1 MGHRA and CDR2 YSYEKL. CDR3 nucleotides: TGCGCCAGCAGCCAAGGGGCGGGGACCTATGGCTACACCTTC. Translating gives CASSQGAGTYGYTF.

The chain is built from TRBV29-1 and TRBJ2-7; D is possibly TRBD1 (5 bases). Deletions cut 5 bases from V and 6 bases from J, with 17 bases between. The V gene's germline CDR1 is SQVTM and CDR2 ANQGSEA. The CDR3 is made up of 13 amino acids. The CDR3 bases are TGCAGCGTTAACGTGGCAGGGCGTCGCGAGCAGTACTTC. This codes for CSVNVAGRREQYF.

The CDR3 loop is CATQMSTDTQYF. The CDR3 DNA reads as TGTGCCACCCAGATGAGCACAGATACGCAGTATTTT. The chain uses TRBV15 and TRBJ2-3; D is unclear. The V gene lost 8 bases and the J gene lost 0 bases, with 6 bases spanning the gap. The CDR3 is 12 amino acids. Germline loops: CDR1 LNHNV, CDR2 YYDKDF (reference sequence). The whole variable domain, remainder taken from reference TRBV15 and TRBJ2-3, is DAMVIQNPRYQVTQFGKPVTLSCSQTLNHNVMYWYQQKSSQAPKLLFHYYDKDFNNEADTPDNFQSRRPNTSFCFLDIRSPGLGDTAMYLCATQMSTDTQYFGPGTRLTVL.

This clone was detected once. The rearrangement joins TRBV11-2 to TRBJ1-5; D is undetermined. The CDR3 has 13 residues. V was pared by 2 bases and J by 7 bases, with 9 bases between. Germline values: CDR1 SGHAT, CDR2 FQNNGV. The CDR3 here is CASSLLGQQPQHF. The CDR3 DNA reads TGTGCCAGCAGCTTACTGGGCCAACAGCCCCAGCATTTT.

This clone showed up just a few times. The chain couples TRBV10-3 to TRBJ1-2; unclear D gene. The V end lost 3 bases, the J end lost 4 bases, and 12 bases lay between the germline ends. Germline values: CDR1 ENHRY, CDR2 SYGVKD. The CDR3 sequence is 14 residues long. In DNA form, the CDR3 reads TGTGCCATCAGTGATCGTCAGGACGCCTATGGCTACACCTTC. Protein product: CAISDRQDAYGYTF.

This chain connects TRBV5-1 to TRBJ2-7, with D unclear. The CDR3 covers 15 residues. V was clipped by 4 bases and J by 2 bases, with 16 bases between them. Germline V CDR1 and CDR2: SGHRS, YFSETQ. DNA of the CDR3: TGCGCCAGCAGCGAGAGACCGGTCCCCACCTACGAGCAGTACTTC. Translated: CASSERPVPTYEQYF.

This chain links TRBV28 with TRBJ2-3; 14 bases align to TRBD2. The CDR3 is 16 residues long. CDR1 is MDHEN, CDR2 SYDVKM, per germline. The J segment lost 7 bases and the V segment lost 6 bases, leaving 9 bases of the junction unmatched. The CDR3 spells CASSPPGLAGANTQYF. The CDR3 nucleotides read TGTGCCAGCAGCCCCCCGGGACTAGCGGGAGCAAATACGCAGTATTTT.

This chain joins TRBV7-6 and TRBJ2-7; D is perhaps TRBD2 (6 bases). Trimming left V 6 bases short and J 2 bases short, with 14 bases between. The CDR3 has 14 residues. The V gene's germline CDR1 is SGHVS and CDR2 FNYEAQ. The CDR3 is CASSFLSGPYEQYF. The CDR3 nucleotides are TGTGCCAGCAGTTTCCTTAGCGGCCCCTACGAGCAGTACTTC. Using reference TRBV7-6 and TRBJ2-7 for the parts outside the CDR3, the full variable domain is GAGVSQSPRYKVTKRGQDVALRCDPISGHVSLYWYRQALGQGPEFLTYFNYEAQQDKSGLPNDRFSAERPEGSISTLTIQRTEQRDSAMYRCASSFLSGPYEQYFGPGTRLTVT.

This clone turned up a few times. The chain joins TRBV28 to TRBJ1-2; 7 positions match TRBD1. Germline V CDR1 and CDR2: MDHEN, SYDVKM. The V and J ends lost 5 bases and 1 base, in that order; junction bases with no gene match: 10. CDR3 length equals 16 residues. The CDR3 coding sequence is TGTGCCAGCAGTCCCGACAGGGCTTATCTTAACTATGGCTACACCTTC. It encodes CASSPDRAYLNYGYTF.

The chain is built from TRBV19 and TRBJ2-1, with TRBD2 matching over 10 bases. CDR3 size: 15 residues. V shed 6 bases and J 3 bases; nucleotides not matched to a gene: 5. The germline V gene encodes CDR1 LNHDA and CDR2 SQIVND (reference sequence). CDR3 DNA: TGTGCCAGTAGGCTAGCGGGAGCCTACTACAATGAGCAGTTCTTC. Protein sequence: CASRLAGAYYNEQFF.

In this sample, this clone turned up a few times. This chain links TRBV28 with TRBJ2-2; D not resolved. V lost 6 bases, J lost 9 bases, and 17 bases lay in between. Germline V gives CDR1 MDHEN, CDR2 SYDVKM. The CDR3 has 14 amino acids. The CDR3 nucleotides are TGTGCCAGCAGCACAACCCTGATGGGCCGGGAGCTGTTTTTT. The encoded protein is CASSTTLMGRELFF.

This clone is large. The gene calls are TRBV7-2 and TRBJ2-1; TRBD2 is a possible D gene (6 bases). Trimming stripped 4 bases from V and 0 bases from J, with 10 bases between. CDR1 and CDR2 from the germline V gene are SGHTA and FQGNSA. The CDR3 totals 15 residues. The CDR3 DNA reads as TGTGCCAGCAGCTGGGGGGACTTCTCCTACAATGAGCAGTTCTTC. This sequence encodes CASSWGDFSYNEQFF.

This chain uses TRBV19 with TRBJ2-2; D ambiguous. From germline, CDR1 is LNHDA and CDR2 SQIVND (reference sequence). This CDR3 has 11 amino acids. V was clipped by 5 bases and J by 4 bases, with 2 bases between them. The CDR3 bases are TGTGCCAGTAGTTTCACCGGGGAGCTGTTTTTT. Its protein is CASSFTGELFF.

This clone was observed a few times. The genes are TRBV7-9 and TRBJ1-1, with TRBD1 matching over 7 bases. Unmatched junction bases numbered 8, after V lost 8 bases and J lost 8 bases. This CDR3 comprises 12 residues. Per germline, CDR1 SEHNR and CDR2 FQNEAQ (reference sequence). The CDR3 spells CASCLDRTEAFF. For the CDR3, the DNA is TGTGCCAGCTGTCTGGACAGGACCGAAGCTTTCTTT.

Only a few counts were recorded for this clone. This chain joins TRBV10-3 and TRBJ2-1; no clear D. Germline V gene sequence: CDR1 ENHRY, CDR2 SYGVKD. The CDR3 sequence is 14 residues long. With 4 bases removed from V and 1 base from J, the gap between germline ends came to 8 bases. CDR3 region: CAISGDGSYNEQFF. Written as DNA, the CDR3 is TGTGCCATCAGTGGTGACGGTTCCTACAATGAGCAGTTCTTC.

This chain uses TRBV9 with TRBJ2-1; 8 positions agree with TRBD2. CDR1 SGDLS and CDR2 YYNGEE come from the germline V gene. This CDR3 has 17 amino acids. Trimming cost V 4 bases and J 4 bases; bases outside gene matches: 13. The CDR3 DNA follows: TGTGCCAGCAGCTCAACATCGGGACTAGGGACATACAATGAGCAGTTCTTC. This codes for CASSSTSGLGTYNEQFF.

The CDR3: CASSPDLEQYF. The CDR3 DNA sequence: TGTGCCAGCAGTCCGGACTTAGAGCAGTACTTC. The V and J genes are TRBV2 and TRBJ2-7; weak D call: TRBD2 (5 bases). Looked up from germline, CDR1 is SNHLY and CDR2 is FYNNEI. Trimming pared 5 bases from V and 7 bases from J, leaving 9 bases between. The CDR3 has 11 amino acids.

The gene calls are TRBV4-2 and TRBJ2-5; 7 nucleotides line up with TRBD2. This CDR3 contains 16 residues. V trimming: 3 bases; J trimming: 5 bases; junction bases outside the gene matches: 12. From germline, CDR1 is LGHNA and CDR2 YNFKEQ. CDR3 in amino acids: CASSHPLATSRETQYF. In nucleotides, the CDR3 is TGTGCCAGCAGCCATCCACTAGCGACCAGTAGGGAGACCCAGTACTTC.

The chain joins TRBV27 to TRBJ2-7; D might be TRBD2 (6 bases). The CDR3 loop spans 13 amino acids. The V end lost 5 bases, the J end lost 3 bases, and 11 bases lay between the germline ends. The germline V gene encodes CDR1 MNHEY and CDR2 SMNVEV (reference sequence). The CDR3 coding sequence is TGTGCCAGCAGTGGAGGGCCCCTCTACGAGCAGTACTTC. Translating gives CASSGGPLYEQYF.

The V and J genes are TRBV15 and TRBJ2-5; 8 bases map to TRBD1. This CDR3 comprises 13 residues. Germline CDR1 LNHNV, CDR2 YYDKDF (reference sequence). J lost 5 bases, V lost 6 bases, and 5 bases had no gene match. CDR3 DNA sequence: TGTGCCACCAGGGACAGGGCCCGGGAGACCCAGTACTTC. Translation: CATRDRARETQYF.

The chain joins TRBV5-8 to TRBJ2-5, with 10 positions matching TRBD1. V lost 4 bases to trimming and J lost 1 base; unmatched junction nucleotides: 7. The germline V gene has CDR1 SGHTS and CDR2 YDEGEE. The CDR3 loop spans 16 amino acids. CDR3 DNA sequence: TGTGCCAGCAGCCCAGCGGACAGGGGGGTCCAAGAGACCCAGTACTTC. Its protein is CASSPADRGVQETQYF.

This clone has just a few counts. This CDR3 reads CASSSDTYEQYF. DNA of the CDR3: TGCGCCAGCAGCTCTGATACCTACGAGCAGTACTTC. The chain joins TRBV5-1 to TRBJ2-7; D unclear. Germline-derived CDR1 and CDR2 are SGHRS and YFSETQ. The ends were cut back, 3 bases at V and 2 bases at J, with 6 bases in the middle. The CDR3 spans 12 residues.